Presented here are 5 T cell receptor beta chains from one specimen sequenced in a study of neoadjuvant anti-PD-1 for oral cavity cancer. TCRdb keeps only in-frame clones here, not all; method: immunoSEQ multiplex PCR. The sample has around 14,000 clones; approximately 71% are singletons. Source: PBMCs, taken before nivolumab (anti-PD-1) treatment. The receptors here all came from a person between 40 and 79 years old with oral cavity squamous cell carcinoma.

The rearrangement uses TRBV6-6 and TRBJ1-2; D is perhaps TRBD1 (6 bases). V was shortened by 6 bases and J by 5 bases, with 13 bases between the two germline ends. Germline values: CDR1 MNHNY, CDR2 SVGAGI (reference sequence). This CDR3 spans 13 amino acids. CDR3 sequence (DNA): TGTGCCAGCAGGTTGGACAGCCTTTATGGCTACACCTTC. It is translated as CASRLDSLYGYTF.

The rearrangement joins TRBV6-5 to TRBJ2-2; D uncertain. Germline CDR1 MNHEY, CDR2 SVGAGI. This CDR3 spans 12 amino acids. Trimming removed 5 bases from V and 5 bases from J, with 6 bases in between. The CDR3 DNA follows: TGTGCCAGCAGTCCTCCGACCGGGGAGCTGTTTTTT. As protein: CASSPPTGELFF.

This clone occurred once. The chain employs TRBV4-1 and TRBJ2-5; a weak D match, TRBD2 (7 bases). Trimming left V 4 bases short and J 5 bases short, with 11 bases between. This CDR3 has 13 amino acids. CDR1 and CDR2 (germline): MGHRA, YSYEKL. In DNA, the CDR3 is TGCGCCAGCAGCCCCAGGGGAGGGGAGACCCAGTACTTC. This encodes CASSPRGGETQYF.

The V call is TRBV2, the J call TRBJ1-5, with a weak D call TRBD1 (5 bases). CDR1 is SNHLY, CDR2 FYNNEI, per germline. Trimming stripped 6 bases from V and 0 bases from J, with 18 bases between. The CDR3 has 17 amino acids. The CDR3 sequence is CASRWGSIQYSNQPQHF. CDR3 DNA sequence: TGTGCCAGCAGGTGGGGGTCGATCCAGTATAGCAATCAGCCCCAGCATTTT. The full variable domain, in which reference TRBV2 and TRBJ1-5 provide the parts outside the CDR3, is EPEVTQTPSHQVTQMGQEVILRCVPISNHLYFYWYRQILGQKVEFLVSFYNNEISEKSEIFDDQFSVERPDGSNFTLKIRSTKLEDSAMYFCASRWGSIQYSNQPQHFGDGTRLSIL.

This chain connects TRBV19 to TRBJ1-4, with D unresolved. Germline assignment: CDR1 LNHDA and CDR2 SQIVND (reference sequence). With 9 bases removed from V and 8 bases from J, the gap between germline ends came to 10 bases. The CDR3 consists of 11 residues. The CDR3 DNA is TGTGCCAGCGAGGAGCGGGAAAAACTGTTTTTT. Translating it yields CASEEREKLFF.